This entry lists 18 T cell receptor beta chains sequenced from one sample in a study of T cell changes during pregnancy in multiple sclerosis. Only in-frame clones appear in the TCRdb table, and some are missing; sequencing was by immunoSEQ multiplex PCR. Among about 45,000 clones listed, around nine tenths were seen once. Sequencing used CD4+ T cells from peripheral blood mononuclear cells, obtained in the first trimester of pregnancy. All receptors come from a female donor with multiple sclerosis, enrolled in a pregnancy study.

The rearrangement links TRBV7-9 to TRBJ2-5; D gene unclear. CDR1 and CDR2 from the germline V gene are SEHNR and FQNEAQ (reference sequence). CDR3 length equals 12 residues. V was clipped by 4 bases and J by 3 bases, with 6 bases between them. The CDR3 is CASSSIKETQYF. The CDR3 coding sequence is TGTGCCAGCAGCTCCATCAAAGAGACCCAGTACTTC.

The rearrangement joins TRBV18 to TRBJ1-2, with 8 bases that match TRBD1. V lost 6 bases and J lost 0; bases outside the gene matches: 9. The CDR3 length is 16 residues. Germline V gene lookup returns CDR1 KGHSH and CDR2 LQKENI. The CDR3 DNA reads TGTGCCAGCTCCCGGACAGGGCCGCCTTCTAACTATGGCTACACCTTC. Translated: CASSRTGPPSNYGYTF.

J is TRBJ1-1 and V is TRBV19; a possible D gene is TRBD1 (6 bases). V was cut by 5 bases and J by 4 bases, with 20 bases left in between. The V gene's germline CDR1 is LNHDA and CDR2 SQIVND (reference sequence). The CDR3 runs to 16 residues. The CDR3, as DNA: TGTGCCAGTAGTTGGGGGGGGAGGGGGTACGGCACTGAAGCTTTCTTT. It translates to CASSWGGRGYGTEAFF. Filled out from reference TRBV19 and TRBJ1-1, the complete variable domain reads DGGITQSPKYLFRKEGQNVTLSCEQNLNHDAMYWYRQDPGQGLRLIYYSQIVNDFQKGDIAEGYSVSREKKESFPLTVTSAQKNPTAFYLCASSWGGRGYGTEAFFGQGTRLTVV.

This clone was found a few times. The J gene is TRBJ2-5, the V gene TRBV11-3, with TRBD2 as a possible D gene (6 bases). Trimming pared 5 bases from V and 3 bases from J, leaving 10 bases between. CDR3 size: 13 residues. Germline CDR1 is SGHNT and CDR2 is YENEEA. As DNA, the CDR3 is TGTGCCAGCAGCGCGGGACCCAAAGAGACCCAGTACTTC. This sequence encodes CASSAGPKETQYF.

V gene TRBV6-6 combines with J gene TRBJ2-5; TRBD1 aligns across 7 bases. The V gene's germline CDR1 is MNHNY and CDR2 SVGAGI (reference sequence). V shed 5 bases and J 2 bases; nucleotides not matched to a gene: 8. The CDR3 spans 15 residues. The CDR3 region has the DNA TGTGCCAGCAGTCTACGACAGGGACGACAAGAGACCCAGTACTTC. This gives the protein CASSLRQGRQETQYF.

The chain is built from TRBV5-1 and TRBJ1-1; 7 bases fit TRBD1. Germline CDR1 reads SGHRS; CDR2 reads YFSETQ. The CDR3 loop spans 16 amino acids. The V gene end was trimmed by 5 bases and the J gene end by 2 bases; junction bases not matched to a gene: 12. In DNA form, the CDR3 reads TGCGCCAGCAGTATCGAAAGGGGACAGCTAAACACTGAAGCTTTCTTT. Encoded protein: CASSIERGQLNTEAFF.

J is TRBJ1-2 and V is TRBV19; 8 bases agree with TRBD1. Germline V gives CDR1 LNHDA, CDR2 SQIVND (reference sequence). The CDR3 runs to 14 residues. The V segment lost 3 bases and the J segment 8 bases; nucleotides outside the gene matches: 8. The CDR3 DNA sequence: TGTGCCAGTAGTATGGGGGACAGGATAGTCGGCTACACCTTC. Translation: CASSMGDRIVGYTF.

The chain employs TRBV7-9 and TRBJ2-3, with 9 nucleotides matching TRBD2. Germline values: CDR1 SEHNR, CDR2 FQNEAQ (reference sequence). The CDR3 is 15 amino acids. After removal of 3 bases from V and 2 bases from J, the junction contained 3 bases not matched to a gene. The CDR3 region has the DNA TGTGCCAGCAGCTTGCGGGAGGGCCCCACAGATACGCAGTATTTT. This sequence encodes CASSLREGPTDTQYF.

The chain recombines TRBV5-1 with TRBJ1-5, with D hard to call. Germline lookup yields CDR1 SGHRS and CDR2 YFSETQ. Trimming removed 2 bases from V and 3 bases from J, with 12 bases in between. This CDR3 region has 15 residues. CDR3 bases: TGCGCCAGCAGCTTAAGTTCCGGGTTCAATCAGCCCCAGCATTTT. Translation gives CASSLSSGFNQPQHF.

The CDR3 DNA is TGTGCCTGGAGTGGGCAGGGGTTAGCCAAAAACATTCAGTACTTC. Its protein product is CAWSGQGLAKNIQYF. The V and J genes are TRBV30 and TRBJ2-4; D perhaps matches TRBD1 (6 bases). V was clipped by 1 base and J by 0 bases, with 10 bases between them. The CDR3 contains 15 residues. Germline-derived CDR1 and CDR2 are GTSNPN and SVGIG (reference sequence).

The chain is built from TRBV19 and TRBJ2-7; TRBD1 is a possible D gene (6 bases). The CDR3 spans 12 residues. Trimming took 5 bases from V and 4 from J, leaving 9 bases between them. Germline lookup yields CDR1 LNHDA and CDR2 SQIVND (reference sequence). Here the CDR3 reads CASSGTGYEQYF. In DNA form, the CDR3 reads TGTGCCAGTAGTGGCACAGGGTACGAGCAGTACTTC.

V and J are TRBV7-9 and TRBJ2-1, with D perhaps matching TRBD1 (6 bases). The V end was cut by 2 bases, the J end by 9 bases, with 14 bases between. The CDR3 is made up of 14 amino acids. Germline CDR1 SEHNR, CDR2 FQNEAQ (reference sequence). Here the CDR3 DNA reads TGTGCCAGCAGCTTAAGCTCTCAGGGGAGTGAGCAGTTCTTC. This gives the protein CASSLSSQGSEQFF.

The chain carries TRBV29-1 and TRBJ2-5; 7 bases align to TRBD2. The V gene end was trimmed by 6 bases and the J gene end by 2 bases; junction bases not matched to a gene: 9. The CDR3 runs to 14 residues. Germline V lookup: CDR1 SQVTM, CDR2 ANQGSEA. The CDR3 spells CSVRSGGGQETQYF. The CDR3 nucleotides read TGCAGCGTGCGCTCGGGAGGCGGACAAGAGACCCAGTACTTC.

The chain has TRBV12-5 and TRBJ2-6; 8 bases map to TRBD2. V was pared by 0 bases and J by 1 base, with 8 bases of the junction left unmatched. CDR3 length: 19 residues. Germline loops: CDR1 LGHNT, CDR2 FRNRAP. CDR3 sequence (DNA): TGTGCTAGTGGTTTGGTAGTTGCGGGGGGTATTTCTGGGGCCAACGTCCTGACTTTC. Amino acids: CASGLVVAGGISGANVLTF.

V and J are TRBV6-6 and TRBJ1-4, with D tentatively TRBD1 (5 bases). CDR1 and CDR2 (germline): MNHNY, SVGAGI (reference sequence). V gave up 6 bases and J gave up 1 base, with 9 bases separating them. The CDR3 has 14 residues. This CDR3 is CASSPGGTNEKLFF. Written as DNA, the CDR3 is TGTGCCAGCAGCCCCGGGGGAACTAATGAAAAACTGTTTTTT.

The V and J genes are TRBV11-2 and TRBJ2-7; possible D gene TRBD2, 6 bases. Germline V lookup: CDR1 SGHAT, CDR2 FQNNGV. Trimming left V 5 bases short and J 3 bases short, with 8 bases between. The CDR3 sequence is 12 residues long. Here the CDR3 reads CASSGGYYEQYF. The DNA of the CDR3 is TGTGCCAGCAGCGGGGGGTACTACGAGCAGTACTTC.

The chain joins TRBV9 to TRBJ2-7, with 12 bases lining up with TRBD1. The J segment lost 5 bases and the V segment lost 4 bases, leaving 10 bases of the junction unmatched. From germline, CDR1 is SGDLS and CDR2 YYNGEE. CDR3 length equals 16 residues. In DNA form, the CDR3 reads TGTGCCAGCAGCCAGGGACAGGGGGCGCCCCTTGACGAGCAGTACTTC. The encoded protein is CASSQGQGAPLDEQYF.

The J gene is TRBJ1-1, the V gene TRBV7-2; perhaps TRBD1 as D (5 bases). V lost 2 bases and J 0 bases, leaving 10 bases between the germline ends. This CDR3 region has 15 residues. CDR1 is SGHTA and CDR2 is FQGNSA in the germline V gene. The CDR3 loop is CASSLMEGLNTEAFF. CDR3 DNA sequence: TGTGCCAGCAGCTTAATGGAGGGGTTGAACACTGAAGCTTTCTTT.